This T cell receptor beta chain was found in a study of long-term antiretroviral therapy in people with HIV. On the study more broadly: The oldest specimens predate the 2015 immediate-ART recommendation by about a decade.

V lost 0 bases to trimming and J lost 0 bases, with 14 bases between them. The CDR3 spans 17 residues. CDR1 and CDR2 from the germline V gene are LGHNA and YSLEER. With survey level as its setting, the immunoSEQ assay was v3.0. Generated by immunoSEQ multiplex PCR, the TCRdb table keeps only in-frame clones and is missing some. The profile shows 15,000 to 20,000 clones, over 75% of them singletons. Material: unsorted PBMCs, obtained less than 2.2 years before starting antiretroviral therapy. The receptor was derived from a young man with HIV. The V gene is TRBV4-3, the J gene TRBJ1-1; weak D call: TRBD1 (5 bases). The CDR3 here is CASSQDTLGGMNTEAFF. The CDR3 nucleotides read TGCGCCAGCAGCCAAGATACCCTCGGGGGGATGAACACTGAAGCTTTCTTT.